This TCR beta chain originates from a study of blood T cells in healthy people across ages (dated by TCRdb to the mid-2010s). General notes on the study: In model experiments, template switching captured about one uniquely barcoded TCR beta cDNA molecule for every two T cells. Using deep sequencing normalized with unique cDNA molecular identifiers, the study measured how TCR beta repertoire diversity changes with age. Donors were grouped into four age groups: young (average approximately 15 years), middle-aged (around 39), aged (roughly 67) and long-lived (just over 80). To avoid experimental bias, donors of different ages were randomly spread across the sequencing lanes. Two additional independent replicas of 1 million unique cDNA reads from the same blood draw were analyzed for two donors (one aged 18 to 30 and one aged 80 or older).

Library preparation was by 5' RACE. These reads were obtained on an Illumina HiSeq 2500. A second 7 to 11 cycle PCR used a sample-barcoded 5' primer and a J-beta primer mix. A template-switch 5' adaptor carrying 12 random nucleotides introduced a unique molecular identifier onto each TCR beta cDNA molecule. Each sample yielded at least 3 million CDR3-containing paired-end reads. All of the RNA was converted into first-strand cDNA using the Mint cDNA synthesis kit, with a TRBC-specific oligonucleotide serving as the primer. Following uracil-DNA glycosylase treatment, all cDNA underwent a first 18-cycle PCR with the universal primers M1SS and BC2_uni_R. The source study handled its data this way. For normalization, 1 million high-quality reads, each with a distinct molecular identifier, were randomly selected from each sample. Instead of being binned into consensus sequences, reads that shared molecular identifiers were thrown out. MiTCR, with a Q25 quality threshold and the strictest error-elimination algorithm, was used for CDR3 identification, clonotype clustering and error correction. Lower-bound total TCR beta diversity was estimated with a nonparametric unseen species model using Euler transformation. The public reads were reanalyzed by TCRdb: fastp trimming at Q25, MiXCR alignment, in-frame beta chains only. Under each unique CDR3 protein, matching rows form one entry showing the most common genes and DNA. TCRdb's processing, not the authors' own work, is the source of the V and J calls. The sample table lists 600,000 to 650,000 distinct CDR3 sequences, under 65% of them with a count of one. The ten largest clonotypes hold 30% to 45% of the sample.

Note on this clonotype: Which antigen it targets is not known. No base qualities exist here, and no much larger clone lies one base off it.

The approximately 41 donors, aged about 6 to 95 years, were systemically healthy Caucasian individuals from Russia. Each donor gave about 9.7 milliliters of peripheral blood, drawn into EDTA-treated Vacutainer tubes. Ficoll-Paque density-gradient centrifugation was used to isolate PBMCs, with at least 6.5 million per sample. Trizol reagent was used to extract total RNA from PBMCs, with at least 5.5 micrograms per sample. For every donor, flow cytometry on a PBMC aliquot measured the percentage of naive CD45RAhigh/CD27high T cells. In the germline V gene, CDR1 corresponds to MGHRA and CDR2 to YSYEKL. The CDR3 holds 14 amino acids from the cysteine to the phenylalanine. Left in the record is the CDR3 DNA by itself, 42 bases read in frame from the first base. After removal of 7 bases from V and 5 bases from J, the junction retains 3 bases not matched to a gene. Study-level results and caveats: Because the CMV infection status of the donors was unknown, age-related changes in expanded clonotypes may potentially have been confounded. Because profiling used bulk unsorted PBMCs, naive and antigen-experienced compartments could not be compared conclusively. Observed TCR beta diversity per million T cells fell roughly linearly with age, and a significant reduction was already apparent by age around 40. Total diversity estimates from one million sequenced T cells were considered lower bounds and underestimates. The percentage of naive T cells measured by flow cytometry correlated strongly with observed TCR beta diversity. Compared with the aged group, more naive CD4+ T cells, fewer expanded clones and increased TCR diversity were shown by the long-lived group, suggesting age selection.

The material sequenced was blood. This chain is built from TRBV4-1 and TRBJ2-3, and 13 junction bases match TRBD2. The sequence came from a man aged 55 to 70 in good health. The CDR3 region reads CASKRLAGGDTQYF. The DNA sequence is as follows: TGCGCCAGCAAGAGACTAGCGGGGGGAGATACGCAGTATTTT.